This TCR beta chain came from a study of tumor-infiltrating lymphocytes in localized non-small cell lung cancer. The study's findings and limits: Higher tumor T cell infiltration than in uninvolved lung was supported by TCRbeta sequencing.

This CDR3 spans 16 amino acids. The germline gives CDR1 KGHSH, CDR2 LQKENI. Trimming removed 3 bases from V and 0 bases from J; junction bases left unmatched: 7. Here immunoSEQ multiplex PCR was the method, and the copy in TCRdb shows in-frame clones only, minus some. The sample includes about 14,000 clones, approximately 80% of them seen just once. As for this clone: Antigen unknown.

The gene calls are TRBV18 and TRBJ1-1; 7 bases map to TRBD1. The TCR originated in a human donor with non-small cell lung cancer. The sequencing sample was made of lung tumor tissue. The CDR3 loop is CASSPLQGSVNTEAFF. CDR3 sequence (DNA): TGTGCCAGCTCACCCTTACAGGGGTCCGTGAACACTGAAGCTTTCTTT.